The sequence of this T cell receptor (beta chain) was determined in a study of graft-versus-host responses after intestinal transplantation. Looking at the study overall: Transplantation in recipients was multivisceral, liver-intestinal, or isolated intestinal. Tacrolimus and steroids were given for around three years to all recipients after anti-thymocyte globulin induction. Findings and caveats of the study: The marrow of recipients harbored GvH clones, and ileum or blood showed some of them first. Graft-donor T cell macrochimerism coincided with high graft-versus-host to host-versus-graft clonal ratios in allografts.

The germline V gene encodes CDR1 SNHLY and CDR2 FYNNEI. V dropped 6 bases and J dropped 4 bases, with 17 bases sitting between them. This CDR3 contains 15 residues. Repertoires were generated with immunoSEQ multiplex PCR, while TCRdb's copy carries only in-frame clones and drops some. The table includes under 140,000 clones, 90% to 95% detected once. This clone was observed once. Antigen: not known. The TCR originated in a human donor who received an intestinal transplant. The material sequenced was unstimulated CD8+ T cells sorted from spleen or lymph node cells, taken before intestinal transplant. The J gene is TRBJ2-3, the V gene TRBV2; D may be TRBD1 or TRBD2 (5 bases each). Here the CDR3 DNA reads TGTGCCAGCAGCCTCGGGACGAGAGGCGCAGATACGCAGTATTTT. As protein: CASSLGTRGADTQYF.